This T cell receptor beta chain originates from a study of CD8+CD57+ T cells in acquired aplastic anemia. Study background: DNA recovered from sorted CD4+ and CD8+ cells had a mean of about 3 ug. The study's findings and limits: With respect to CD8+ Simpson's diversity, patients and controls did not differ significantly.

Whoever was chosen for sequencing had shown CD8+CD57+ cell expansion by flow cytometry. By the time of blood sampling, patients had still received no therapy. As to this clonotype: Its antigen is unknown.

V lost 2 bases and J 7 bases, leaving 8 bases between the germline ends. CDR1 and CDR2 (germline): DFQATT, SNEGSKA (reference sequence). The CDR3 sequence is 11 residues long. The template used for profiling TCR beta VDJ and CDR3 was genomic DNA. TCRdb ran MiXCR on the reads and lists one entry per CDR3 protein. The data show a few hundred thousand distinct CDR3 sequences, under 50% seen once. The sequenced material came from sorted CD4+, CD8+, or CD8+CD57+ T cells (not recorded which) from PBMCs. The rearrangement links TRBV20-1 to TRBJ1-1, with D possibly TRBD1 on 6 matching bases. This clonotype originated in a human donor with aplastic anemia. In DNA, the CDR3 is TGCAGTGCTAGAAGGGACATTGAAGCTTTCTTT. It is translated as CSARRDIEAFF.